A single sample is the source of the 13 T cell receptor beta chains below, sequenced in a study of human T cells and chemical hapten exposure. TCRdb re-called the RACE reads through MiXCR, storing one row per CDR3 protein. The data show some 330,000 distinct CDR3 sequences, with 4.5% to 5.5% seen just once and around 8.6% held by the top ten. Time point: pre-sensitization, week 0. As for treatment: therapeutic diphenylcyclopropenone sensitization with weekly scalp DPC. This sample comprised whole blood, obtained in connection with sensitization to the hapten diphenylcyclopropenone (DPC). All receptors derive from a woman between 18 and 29 years old with alopecia areata. Some clones in this sample may be carry-over from other donors' samples.

Of note for this clonotype: With a much larger clone just one base away, this may be a read error. The chain couples TRBV12-3 or TRBV12-4 to TRBJ2-1, with 9 bases that match TRBD1. This CDR3 has 15 residues. Trimming took 6 bases from V and 8 from J; bases not matched to a gene: 11. Here the CDR3 reads CASRPGQGWIYEQFF. For the CDR3, the DNA is TGTGCCAGCAGGCCGGGACAGGGTTGGATCTATGAGCAGTTCTTC.

In its sample, this clonotype was seen many times. This chain uses TRBV11-2 with TRBJ1-1, with a weak D call TRBD1 (6 bases). Per the germline V gene, CDR1 is SGHAT and CDR2 is FQNNGV. Between the trimmed V and J ends, which lost 5 bases and 4 bases, there was a span of 11 bases. This CDR3 has 13 amino acids. The DNA for the CDR3 is TGTGCCAGCAGCGACAACAGGGTCACTGAAGCTTTCTTT. This sequence encodes CASSDNRVTEAFF.

This clonotype showed up just a few times. This chain joins TRBV7-2 and TRBJ2-4, with D perhaps TRBD2 (5 bases). The CDR3 extends over 15 amino acids. V was pared by 1 base and J by 3 bases, with 10 bases between. Germline CDR1 reads SGHTA; CDR2 reads FQGNSA. The CDR3 DNA sequence: TGTGCCAGCAGCTTAGTTTGGGAGAGCAAAAACATTCAGTACTTC. It yields the protein CASSLVWESKNIQYF.

This rearrangement joins TRBV7-2 to TRBJ2-5; 8 bases line up with TRBD1. The CDR3 loop spans 15 amino acids. V was clipped by 5 bases and J by 3 bases; unmatched bases: 8. Germline CDR1 and CDR2: SGHTA and FQGNSA. The chain's CDR3 is CASSPWTGWEETQYF. CDR3 nucleotides: TGTGCCAGCAGCCCCTGGACAGGGTGGGAAGAGACCCAGTACTTC.

This clonotype was counted ten times or more. The chain uses TRBV12-3 or TRBV12-4 and TRBJ1-3; 8 positions agree with TRBD1. V lost 5 bases and J lost 3; bases outside the gene matches: 6. This CDR3 region has 15 residues. This CDR3 is CASSTSGGFGNTIYF. CDR3 nucleotides: TGTGCCAGCAGTACCTCAGGGGGCTTTGGAAACACCATATATTTT.

CDR3 region: CASSPFIGLYGYTF. The DNA for the CDR3 is TGTGCCAGCAGCCCTTTCATCGGGCTCTATGGCTACACCTTC. The rearrangement links TRBV4-2 to TRBJ1-2; D is unresolved. Germline loops: CDR1 LGHNA, CDR2 YNFKEQ. Between the trimmed V and J ends, which lost 4 bases and 4 bases, there was a span of 13 bases. This CDR3 is 14 amino acids long.

Only a few counts were recorded for this clonotype. V is TRBV4-2 and J is TRBJ2-3; D is perhaps TRBD2 (7 bases). Trimming removed 6 bases from V and 5 bases from J, with 18 bases in between. Germline lookup yields CDR1 LGHNA and CDR2 YNFKEQ. There are 15 residues in the CDR3. CDR3 residues: CASRRSGGRVDTQYF. The CDR3 DNA reads TGTGCCAGCAGACGATCGGGGGGCCGGGTAGATACGCAGTATTTT.

This clonotype has only a few counts. The chain carries TRBV5-5 and TRBJ1-6; D remains ambiguous. V lost 0 bases and J 10 bases, leaving 14 bases between the germline ends. Germline V gene sequence: CDR1 SGHKS, CDR2 YYEKEE (reference sequence). The CDR3 is 15 amino acids. This CDR3 reads CASSLAKASRSPLHF. The CDR3 bases are TGTGCCAGCAGCTTGGCTAAGGCCAGTAGATCACCCCTCCACTTT.

The chain recombines TRBV28 with TRBJ2-3; 9 bases are a match to TRBD1. The length of the CDR3 is 16 residues. With 5 bases clipped from V and 2 bases from J, the junction kept 8 bases outside the gene matches. Germline CDR1 and CDR2: MDHEN and SYDVKM. CDR3 coding DNA: TGTGCCAGCAGTGAGGTGACAGGGGGACTCACAGATACGCAGTATTTT. Translated: CASSEVTGGLTDTQYF.

This clonotype was observed a few times. V usage is TRBV27 and J usage is TRBJ2-1; D remains unclear. CDR3 size: 14 residues. Trimming left V 5 bases short and J 7 bases short, with 15 bases between. Germline V gives CDR1 MNHEY, CDR2 SMNVEV (reference sequence). The CDR3 protein is CASSDGASGNEQFF. CDR3 DNA: TGTGCCAGCAGTGACGGAGCCTCCGGAAATGAGCAGTTCTTC.

There are a few counts of this clonotype. This chain connects TRBV12-3 or TRBV12-4 to TRBJ2-3, with D possibly being TRBD1 (6 bases). V was clipped by 0 bases and J by 1 base, with 8 bases between them. The length of the CDR3 is 15 residues. The CDR3 coding sequence is TGTGCCAGCAGTTTAGCGTGGGGGCGCACAGATACGCAGTATTTT. It translates to CASSLAWGRTDTQYF.

This clonotype was seen more than once but under ten times. The DNA of the CDR3 is TGTGCCAGCAGTTTCAGGCTTTCACAGGAAGCTTTCTTT. Residues: CASSFRLSQEAFF. This rearrangement joins TRBV28 to TRBJ1-1; D not resolved. V shed 3 bases and J shed 8 bases, with 13 bases lying between them. Germline values: CDR1 MDHEN, CDR2 SYDVKM. The CDR3 totals 13 residues.

The chain recombines TRBV28 with TRBJ1-2, with a possible D match to TRBD1 (6 bases). This CDR3 has 13 amino acids. V was shortened by 3 bases and J by 4 bases, with 9 bases between the two germline ends. Per germline, CDR1 MDHEN and CDR2 SYDVKM. The CDR3 spells CASSFGRGYGYTF. CDR3 bases: TGTGCCAGCAGTTTCGGCAGGGGCTATGGCTACACCTTC.